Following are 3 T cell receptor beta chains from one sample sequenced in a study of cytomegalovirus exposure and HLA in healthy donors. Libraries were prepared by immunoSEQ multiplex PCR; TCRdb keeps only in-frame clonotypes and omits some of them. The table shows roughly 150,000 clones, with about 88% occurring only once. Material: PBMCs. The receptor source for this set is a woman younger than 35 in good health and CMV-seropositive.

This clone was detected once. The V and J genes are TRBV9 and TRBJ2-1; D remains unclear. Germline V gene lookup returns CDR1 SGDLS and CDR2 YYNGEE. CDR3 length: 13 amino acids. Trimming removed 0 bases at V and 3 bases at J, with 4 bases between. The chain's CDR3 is CASSVAVYNEQFF. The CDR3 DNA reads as TGTGCCAGCAGCGTAGCTGTCTACAATGAGCAGTTCTTC.

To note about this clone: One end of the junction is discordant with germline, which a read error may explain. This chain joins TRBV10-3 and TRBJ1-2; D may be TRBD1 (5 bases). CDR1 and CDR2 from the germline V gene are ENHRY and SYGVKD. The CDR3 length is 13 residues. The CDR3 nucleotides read TGTGCCATCACCCCGACAGAAAACTCTGGCTACACCTTC. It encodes CAITPTENSGYTF.

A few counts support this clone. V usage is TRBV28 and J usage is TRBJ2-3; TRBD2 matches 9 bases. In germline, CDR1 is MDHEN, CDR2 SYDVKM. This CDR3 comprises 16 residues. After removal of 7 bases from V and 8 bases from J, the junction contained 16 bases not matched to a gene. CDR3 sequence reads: CASTTPSAGLASTQYF. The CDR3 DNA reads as TGTGCCAGCACTACCCCCTCTGCGGGACTAGCAAGTACGCAGTATTTT.